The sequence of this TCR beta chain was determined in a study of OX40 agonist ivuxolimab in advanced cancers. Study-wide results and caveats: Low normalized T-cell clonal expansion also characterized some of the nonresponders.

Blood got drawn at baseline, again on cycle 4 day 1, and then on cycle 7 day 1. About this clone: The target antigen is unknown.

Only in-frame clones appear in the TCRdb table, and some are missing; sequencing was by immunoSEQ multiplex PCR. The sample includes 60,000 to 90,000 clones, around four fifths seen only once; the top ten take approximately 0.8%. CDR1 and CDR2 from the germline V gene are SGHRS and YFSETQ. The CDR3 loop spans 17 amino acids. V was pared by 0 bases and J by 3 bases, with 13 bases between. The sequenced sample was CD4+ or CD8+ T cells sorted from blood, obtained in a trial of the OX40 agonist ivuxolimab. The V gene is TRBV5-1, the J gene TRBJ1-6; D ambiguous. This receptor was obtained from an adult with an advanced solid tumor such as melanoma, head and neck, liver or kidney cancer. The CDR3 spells CASSLGGNRYYNSPLHF. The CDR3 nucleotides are TGCGCCAGCAGCTTGGGAGGGAATAGGTACTATAATTCACCCCTCCACTTT.